The 20 T cell receptor beta chains in this list originate from one sample, sequenced in a study of regulatory T cells in long-lasting Graves disease. Time point described: persistent/refractory GD, antithyroid drugs over 5 years with positive TRAb. After RNA was extracted from PBMCs, the TCR library was made from it. Investigators prepared the TCR beta libraries by applying iRepertoire HTBI primers and Arm-PCR of CDR3 regions. TCRdb ran MiXCR on the multiplex PCR reads and lists one entry per CDR3 protein. This sample has fewer than 550,000 distinct CDR3 sequences, with about 22% found just once. The source was peripheral blood mononuclear cells (PBMCs), collected when the disease was refractory, from a patient treated with antithyroid drugs. Receptors originate from a female donor with Graves disease.

The V gene is TRBV6-9, the J gene TRBJ2-1, with TRBD1 matching 9 bases. CDR3 size: 14 residues. The V and J ends lost 1 base and 7 bases, in that order; junction bases with no gene match: 2. In germline, CDR1 is MNHGY, CDR2 SVAAGI. CDR3 sequence reads: CASSYFGTGNEQFF. In DNA form, the CDR3 reads TGTGCCAGCAGTTATTTCGGGACAGGGAATGAGCAGTTCTTC.

The chain employs TRBV27 and TRBJ1-6; D not resolved. The CDR3 length is 12 residues. The germline V gene has CDR1 MNHEY and CDR2 SMNVEV (reference sequence). Trimming took off 7 bases at V and 11 bases at J, with 12 bases between the two ends. This chain's CDR3 is CASTNLLAPLHF. For the CDR3, the DNA is TGTGCCAGCACCAACCTCCTGGCACCCCTCCACTTT.

This clonotype was counted ten times or more. This rearrangement joins TRBV28 to TRBJ2-4; maybe TRBD1 (6 bases). The V gene lost 6 bases and the J gene lost 1 base, with 16 bases spanning the gap. This CDR3 is 16 amino acids long. Looked up from germline, CDR1 is MDHEN and CDR2 is SYDVKM. The CDR3 reads CASSLGRGLAKNIQYF. Here the CDR3 DNA reads TGTGCCAGCAGCCTTGGCAGGGGCTTGGCCAAAAACATTCAGTACTTC.

Ten or more counts support this clonotype. The chain combines TRBV20-1 with TRBJ1-1; tentatively, D is TRBD1 (6 bases). Germline V gene lookup returns CDR1 DFQATT and CDR2 SNEGSKA (reference sequence). CDR3 length equals 11 residues. The ends were cut back, 3 bases at V and 6 bases at J, with 8 bases in the middle. The CDR3 protein is CSARQGPEAFF. DNA for the CDR3: TGCAGTGCTAGGCAGGGGCCTGAAGCTTTCTTT.

Ten or more counts support this clonotype. CDR3 nucleotides: TGTGCCAGCAGCCCCGGCTACGGGGGGGACGAGCAGTACTTC. Protein product: CASSPGYGGDEQYF. The rearrangement uses TRBV11-2 and TRBJ2-7; 8 positions agree with TRBD2. The ends lost 5 bases at V and 5 bases at J; junction bases unmatched: 8. This CDR3 is built from 14 residues. Germline lookup yields CDR1 SGHAT and CDR2 FQNNGV.

A note on this clonotype: This may stem from a read error, because a much larger clone lies one nucleotide away. The V gene is TRBV27, the J gene TRBJ2-7; 8 bases are a match to TRBD1. Germline V lookup: CDR1 MNHEY, CDR2 SMNVEV (reference sequence). This CDR3 region has 15 residues. V lost 4 bases to trimming and J lost 3 bases; unmatched junction nucleotides: 8. CDR3 region: CASSSVGQEIYEQYF. The CDR3 nucleotides are TGTGCCAGCAGTTCCGTGGGACAGGAGATCTACGAGCAGTACTTC.

As concerns this clonotype: A much larger clone is a single base away; this may be a read error. This sequence joins TRBV28 and TRBJ2-7; possibly TRBD1 or TRBD2 for D (5 bases each). Trimming stripped 11 bases from V and 2 bases from J, with 19 bases between. Germline V gene sequence: CDR1 MDHEN, CDR2 SYDVKM. The CDR3 contains 14 residues. The CDR3 DNA sequence: TGTGCCGCAAGAGAGGGACCGAGCCCCTACGAGCAGTACTTC. The encoded protein is CAAREGPSPYEQYF.

This clonotype was picked up a small number of times. The chain combines TRBV6-9 with TRBJ1-1, with D maybe TRBD1 (6 bases). The CDR3 contains 13 residues. Germline CDR1 reads MNHGY; CDR2 reads SVAAGI. Between the trimmed V and J ends, which lost 3 bases and 7 bases, there was a span of 12 bases. CDR3 loop: CASSYVQGFEAFF. CDR3 DNA sequence: TGTGCCAGCAGTTACGTACAGGGATTTGAAGCTTTCTTT.

In this sample, this clonotype turned up many times. This sequence joins TRBV7-9 and TRBJ1-2, with 7 bases identical to TRBD1. V was pared by 3 bases and J by 6 bases, with 1 base of the junction left unmatched. The CDR3 has 12 amino acids. Germline V gene data show CDR1 as SEHNR and CDR2 as FQNEAQ (reference sequence). CDR3 DNA: TGTGCCAGCAGCTTTACAGGGGATGGCTACACCTTC. Its translation is CASSFTGDGYTF.

The V and J genes are TRBV7-2 and TRBJ1-6, with D uncertain. The CDR3 sequence is 15 residues long. CDR1 is SGHTA, CDR2 FQGNSA, per germline. Trimming stripped 3 bases from V and 0 bases from J, with 6 bases between. The DNA of the CDR3 is TGTGCCAGCAGCTTGGAGGTCTCCTATAATTCACCCCTCCACTTT. This encodes CASSLEVSYNSPLHF.

This clonotype has only a few counts. The J gene is TRBJ1-1, the V gene TRBV28; D possibly corresponds to TRBD1 (6 bases). V was shortened by 6 bases and J by 1 base, with 18 bases between the two germline ends. This CDR3 contains 16 residues. The germline CDR1 and CDR2 sequences are MDHEN and SYDVKM. CDR3 in amino acids: CASSPRTVTGNTEAFF. The DNA for the CDR3 is TGTGCCAGCAGCCCGAGGACAGTGACTGGGAACACTGAAGCTTTCTTT.

This clonotype was counted a single time. The chain is built from TRBV12-3 or TRBV12-4 and TRBJ2-2; 8 nucleotides line up with TRBD1. The J segment lost 1 base and the V segment lost 8 bases, leaving 6 bases of the junction unmatched. This CDR3 region has 15 residues. CDR3 sequence reads: CASLPDRVNTGELFF. In DNA form, the CDR3 reads TGTGCCAGCCTGCCGGACAGGGTGAACACCGGGGAGCTGTTTTTT.

This clonotype was found a few times. The V gene is TRBV7-8, the J gene TRBJ2-5; TRBD2 matches at 14 bases. This CDR3 has 19 amino acids. Germline values: CDR1 SGHVS, CDR2 FQNEAQ. V gave up 0 bases and J gave up 4 bases; unmatched junction bases: 10. The CDR3 nucleotides read TGTGCCAGCAGCTTAGCCCTACCGGGACTAGCGGGGGAGAGAGAGACCCAGTACTTC. It is translated as CASSLALPGLAGERETQYF.

V gene TRBV20-1 combines with J gene TRBJ2-1; 13 bases are shared with TRBD2. Germline V gene sequence: CDR1 DFQATT, CDR2 SNEGSKA (reference sequence). This CDR3 is 18 amino acids long. Trimming took 2 bases from V and 3 from J; bases not matched to a gene: 10. This CDR3 is CSARTLRTSGSHYNEQFF. CDR3 bases: TGCAGTGCTAGAACCCTAAGGACTAGCGGGAGCCACTACAATGAGCAGTTCTTC.

This clonotype was detected many times. This chain uses TRBV6-1 with TRBJ1-2; possibly TRBD1 for D (5 bases). The germline gives CDR1 MNHNS, CDR2 SASEGT. V was clipped by 7 bases and J by 4 bases, with 19 bases between them. The CDR3 loop spans 15 amino acids. CDR3 residues: CASTGWGTMGYGYTF. CDR3 sequence (DNA): TGTGCCAGCACTGGGTGGGGGACGATGGGCTATGGCTACACCTTC.

This clonotype was counted many times. CDR3 bases: TGTGCCACCAGTACAGGGGTGGAAAACATTCAGTACTTC. Residues: CATSTGVENIQYF. This chain connects TRBV24-1 to TRBJ2-4; 7 positions agree with TRBD1. This CDR3 is built from 13 residues. The V gene's germline CDR1 is KGHDR and CDR2 SFDVKD. V trimming: 6 bases; J trimming: 5 bases; junction bases outside the gene matches: 3.

This clonotype has only a few counts. A read error may account for a junction end that differs from germline. V is TRBV28 and J is TRBJ2-5; 8 bases fit TRBD1. The germline gives CDR1 MDHEN, CDR2 SYDVKM. The CDR3 is made up of 13 amino acids. The CDR3 DNA follows: TGTGCCAGCAGGGACAGGGACCAAGAGACCCAGCACTTC. Protein sequence: CASRDRDQETQHF.

A few counts support this clonotype. The chain couples TRBV9 to TRBJ1-4; D is uncertain. Germline V gene sequence: CDR1 SGDLS, CDR2 YYNGEE. The ends were cut back, 3 bases at V and 7 bases at J, with 16 bases in the middle. CDR3 length: 15 residues. The CDR3 loop is CASSEEGRLGEKLFF. In nucleotides, the CDR3 is TGTGCCAGCAGCGAAGAGGGCAGGCTGGGTGAAAAACTGTTTTTT.

The V and J genes are TRBV10-3 and TRBJ1-1, with D unclear. Trimming took off 5 bases at V and 1 base at J, with 14 bases between the two ends. The CDR3 is 15 residues long. The germline CDR1 and CDR2 sequences are ENHRY and SYGVKD. CDR3 nucleotide sequence: TGTGCCATCAGTCACGCTGACTTCTCGAACACTGAAGCTTTCTTT. Translating gives CAISHADFSNTEAFF.

The chain recombines TRBV7-3 with TRBJ1-2; 12 bases align to TRBD1. CDR3 length: 15 amino acids. Germline assignment: CDR1 SGHTA and CDR2 FQGTGA. V shed 2 bases, J shed 7 bases, and the junction held 5 bases outside the gene matches. The CDR3 loop reads CASSLAPGQGAGYTF. The CDR3 DNA sequence: TGTGCCAGCAGCTTAGCGCCGGGACAGGGGGCTGGCTACACCTTC.